These T cell receptor beta chains were read from a single sample in a study of OX40 agonist ivuxolimab in advanced cancers. Assay: immunoSEQ multiplex PCR; the TCRdb copy retains only in-frame clones and omits some. Altogether about 98,000 clones are present, 80% to 90% being singletons, with the ten largest covering more than 0.8%. The input for sequencing was CD4+ or CD8+ T cells sorted from blood, taken in a trial of the OX40 agonist ivuxolimab. The receptors derive from an adult with an advanced solid tumor such as melanoma, head and neck, liver or kidney cancer. Each CDR3 is given with its conserved first and last residue. D genes are given only for firm matches. The size entry is marked missing in some rows and otherwise reads once, few, many or a size class.

D	V	size	J	DNA	CDR3
NA	TRBV2	NA	TRBJ2-1	TGTGCCAGCAGTGCGGATTGGAATTCGAGCTCCTACAATGAGCAGTTCTTC	CASSADWNSSSYNEQFF
TRBD1	TRBV7-9	NA	TRBJ1-2	TGTGCCAGCAGTGCAGGACAGGCCACCTATGGCTACACCTTC	CASSAGQATYGYTF
TRBD2	TRBV5-4	NA	TRBJ2-1	TGTGCCAGCAGCTTGGGAGGGACTAGCGGTATCAATGAGCAGTTCTTC	CASSLGGTSGINEQFF
TRBD1	TRBV5-1	NA	TRBJ2-2	TGCGCCAGCAGCTTAGGGGGCATCCAGTCCGGGGAGCTGTTTTTT	CASSLGGIQSGELFF
TRBD1	TRBV11-2	NA	TRBJ2-4	TGTGCCAGCAGCATCTACAGGGGGCTAACCAAAAACATTCAGTACTTC	CASSIYRGLTKNIQYF
NA	TRBV11-3	NA	TRBJ2-7	TGTGCCAGCAGCTTGGGCGGCCTCTCCTACGAGCAGTACTTC	CASSLGGLSYEQYF
NA	TRBV19	NA	TRBJ2-5	TGTGCCAGTAGTACAGGGGTTTACCAAGAGACCCAGTACTTC	CASSTGVYQETQYF
TRBD1	TRBV4-2	NA	TRBJ1-3	TGTGCCAGCAGCCAAACCGGGACAGGGAACACCATATATTTT	CASSQTGTGNTIYF
TRBD1	TRBV9	NA	TRBJ1-2	TGTGCCAGCACCGAACGGACAGGTATAGACGGCTACACCTTC	CASTERTGIDGYTF
TRBD2	TRBV19	NA	TRBJ2-1	TGTGCCAGTAGTACAGGACTAGCGGGAGGTCGGGGTGAGCAGTTCTTC	CASSTGLAGGRGEQFF
TRBD1	TRBV6-1	NA	TRBJ1-6	TGTGCCAGCAGGGACCGACAGGGAAATTCACCCCTCCACTTT	CASRDRQGNSPLHF
NA	TRBV30	NA	TRBJ2-1	TGTGCCTGGACCAAGGGGGAGGGCGTTGAGCAGTTCTTC	CAWTKGEGVEQFF
NA	TRBV7-6	NA	TRBJ1-6	TGTGCCAGCAGCTTAACGGACCTCCCCGGCGGGGCCCTCCACTTT	CASSLTDLPGGALHF
TRBD2	TRBV28	NA	TRBJ2-7	TGTGCCAGCAATAGGGTAGCGGGAGGCCTGAAAGGGGAGCAGTACTTC	CASNRVAGGLKGEQYF
NA	TRBV21-1	NA	TRBJ1-1	TGTGCCAGCAGCAAAGCGCCTCCCTGGCGTGAAGCTTTCTTT	CASSKAPPWREAFF
TRBD2	TRBV28	NA	TRBJ2-3	TGTGCCAGTATGCGGGAGCCCACAGATACGCAGTATTTT	CASMREPTDTQYF
NA	TRBV7-2	few	TRBJ1-2	TGTGCCAGCAGCTTAGATGTGGTGGACTATGGCTACACCTTC	CASSLDVVDYGYTF
TRBD2	TRBV10-1	NA	TRBJ2-7	TGCGCCAGCAGTCCTAGCGGGAGCAACGAGCAGTACTTC	CASSPSGSNEQYF
NA	TRBV5-1	NA	TRBJ2-5	TGCGCCAGCAGCTGGGCGCCGGGTGAGGAGACCCAGTACTTC	CASSWAPGEETQYF
NA	TRBV5-1	NA	TRBJ2-1	TGCGCCAGCAGCCCGAGGGTGCAGGGAGGTTGGGATGAGCAGTTCTTC	CASSPRVQGGWDEQFF
TRBD1	TRBV5-1	NA	TRBJ2-1	TGCGCCAGCAGCGATCCGACAGGGCCCTACAATGAGCAGTTCTTC	CASSDPTGPYNEQFF
TRBD2	TRBV27	NA	TRBJ2-1	TGTGCCAGCAGCCTTAGCGGGAGGGTATACAATGAGCAGTTCTTC	CASSLSGRVYNEQFF
TRBD2	TRBV7-6	NA	TRBJ2-2	TGTGCCAGCAGCCTTGAGAGGGGAGCGGGAGAGCGGCCCGGGGAGCTGTTTTTT	CASSLERGAGERPGELFF
NA	TRBV7-9	NA	TRBJ2-7	TGTGCCAGCAGCCTAACGGGGGACGAGCAGTACTTC	CASSLTGDEQYF
NA	TRBV2	NA	TRBJ2-1	TGTGCCGGAGACTTCACCGGGACCCAAAGTGAGCAGTTCTTC	CAGDFTGTQSEQFF
TRBD1	TRBV30	NA	TRBJ1-2	TGTGCCTGGACGGGACAGCCAGCTAACTATGGCTACACCTTC	CAWTGQPANYGYTF
TRBD2	TRBV29-1	NA	TRBJ2-3	TGCAGCGTGGGACTAGCCGCAGATACGCAGTATTTT	CSVGLAADTQYF
NA	TRBV29-1	NA	TRBJ2-3	TGCAGCGTTGAAAGTACAGATACGCAGTATTTT	CSVESTDTQYF
TRBD1	TRBV6-1	NA	TRBJ1-2	TGTGCCAGCAGTGAACCGCCCGGCAGGGGGCTCGATGGCTACACCTTC	CASSEPPGRGLDGYTF
NA	TRBV5-6	NA	TRBJ2-7	TGTGCCAGCAGCTTACGAGGTGAGCAGTACTTC	CASSLRGEQYF
TRBD2	TRBV27	NA	TRBJ2-1	TGTGCCAGCAGTACCCTAAGGAATAGCGGGACCAGTAATGAGCAGTTCTTC	CASSTLRNSGTSNEQFF
NA	TRBV9	NA	TRBJ2-1	TGTGCCAGCAGCGTGTCTGCTGTTTCCTACAATGAGCAGTTCTTC	CASSVSAVSYNEQFF
NA	TRBV7-2	NA	TRBJ2-1	TGTGCCAGCAGCCCGGGCGCGGCCACCTACAATGGGCAGTTCTTC	CASSPGAATYNGQFF
NA	TRBV7-3	once	TRBJ2-1	TGTGCCAGCAGCCCCTCGGGGTGGGACAATGAGCAGTTCTTC	CASSPSGWDNEQFF
NA	TRBV7-9	NA	TRBJ1-3	TGTGCCAGCAGCTCCGAGGAAAGGCGAAACACCATATATTTT	CASSSEERRNTIYF
NA	TRBV6-6	NA	TRBJ1-2	TGTGCCAGCAGCCCCGGGCCTCGACGGGGCTACACCTTC	CASSPGPRRGYTF
TRBD1	TRBV7-9	NA	TRBJ1-2	TGTGCCAGCAGCTTAGAAAACAGGGGAGCGGGCTACACCTTC	CASSLENRGAGYTF
TRBD1	TRBV10-3	once	TRBJ1-5	TGTGCCATCAGTGAGGTTCTACAGGGGGATCAGCCCCAGCATTTT	CAISEVLQGDQPQHF
TRBD1	TRBV7-2	once	TRBJ2-5	TGTGCCAGCAGCTCCGGGACAGGGCAAGAGACCCAGTACTTC	CASSSGTGQETQYF
NA	TRBV5-1	NA	TRBJ1-1	TGCGCCAGCAGCGGCCCCGACAGGAACACTGAAGCTTTCTTT	CASSGPDRNTEAFF
TRBD2	TRBV25-1	few	TRBJ2-1	TGTGCCAGCAGTGAACCTACTAGCGGGACCTTCCACAATGAGCAGTTCTTC	CASSEPTSGTFHNEQFF
TRBD1	TRBV4-1	NA	TRBJ1-2	TGCGCCAGCAGCCAAAACAGGGGGAGTAACTATGGCTACACCTTC	CASSQNRGSNYGYTF
TRBD1	TRBV4-2	NA	TRBJ2-3	TGTGCCAGCAGCCAAACTCGGGGGACAGGGACAGATACGCAGTATTTT	CASSQTRGTGTDTQYF
NA	TRBV20-1	NA	TRBJ1-2	TGCAGTGCTAGAGTTCCAGATGGCTACACCTTC	CSARVPDGYTF
NA	TRBV19	NA	TRBJ2-3	TGTGCCAGTAAAGTTGACGGGTTAGGGGATACGCAGTATTTT	CASKVDGLGDTQYF
TRBD2	TRBV11-1	NA	TRBJ2-3	TGTGCCAGCAGCACCGGGACTAGCGGGACGGATACGCAGTATTTT	CASSTGTSGTDTQYF
NA	TRBV5-1	NA	TRBJ1-3	TGCGCCAGCAGCTTGGATCAGACGTGGAACACCATATATTTT	CASSLDQTWNTIYF
NA	TRBV5-1	NA	TRBJ1-1	TGCGCCAGCAGCATGGGATTTGTGAACACTGAAGCTTTCTTT	CASSMGFVNTEAFF
NA	TRBV7-9	NA	TRBJ1-1	TGTGCCAGCAGCTTGAGGGCCCTGGGCACTGAAGCTTTCTTT	CASSLRALGTEAFF
NA	TRBV7-2	NA	TRBJ2-5	TGTGCCAGCAGCTTAGCGCTCACCCAAGAGACCCAGTACTTC	CASSLALTQETQYF
NA	TRBV11-2	once	TRBJ2-6	TGTGCCAGCACCAGGGCTGGGGCCAACGTCCTGACTTTC	CASTRAGANVLTF